This T cell receptor beta chain stems from a study of early T cells in non-severe SARS-CoV-2 infection. Across the whole study: The sequenced material was bulk RNA from unsorted whole blood, and its chains were unpaired.

In the library, individual cDNA molecules carried attached unique molecular identifiers. Each CDR3 protein is one row after TCRdb ran MiXCR on the 5' RACE reads. The sample has roughly 31,000 distinct CDR3 sequences, approximately 4.2% seen once; the top ten hold 9% to 14%. The V gene's germline CDR1 is SGHRS and CDR2 YFSETQ. The CDR3 runs 14 residues. V lost 1 base and J lost 6, with 10 bases in between. This clonotype was observed at least ten times. The sample consisted of whole blood. The gene calls are TRBV5-1 and TRBJ2-2; D possibly corresponds to TRBD2 (6 bases). The sequence was collected from an adult who was a healthcare worker with PCR-confirmed SARS-CoV-2 infection or an uninfected control (not recorded which). The CDR3 sequence: CASSLTWDSGELFF. Written as DNA, the CDR3 is TGCGCCAGCAGCTTGACCTGGGACTCCGGGGAGCTGTTTTTT.